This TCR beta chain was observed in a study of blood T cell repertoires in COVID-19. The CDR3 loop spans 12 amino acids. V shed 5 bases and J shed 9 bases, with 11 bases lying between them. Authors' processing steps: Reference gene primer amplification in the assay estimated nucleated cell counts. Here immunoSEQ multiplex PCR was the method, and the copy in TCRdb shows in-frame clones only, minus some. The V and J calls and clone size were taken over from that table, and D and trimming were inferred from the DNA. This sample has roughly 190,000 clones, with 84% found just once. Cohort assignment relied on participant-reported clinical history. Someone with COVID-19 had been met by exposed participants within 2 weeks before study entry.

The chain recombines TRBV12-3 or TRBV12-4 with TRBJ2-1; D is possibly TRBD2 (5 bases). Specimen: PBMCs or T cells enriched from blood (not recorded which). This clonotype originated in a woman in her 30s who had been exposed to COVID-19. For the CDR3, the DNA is TGTGCCAGCAGTGAGGCGGGCCCTGAGCAGTTCTTC. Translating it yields CASSEAGPEQFF.